A single TCR beta chain is shown here with its context. Its antigen is undetermined. The data belong to a study of a mutant IDH1 vaccine in newly diagnosed glioma. Study background: The earlier regimen, radiotherapy, temozolomide, or both, was most often both.

Profiling relied on immunoSEQ multiplex PCR, and the TCRdb table lists in-frame clones only, not all of them. The repertoire holds approximately 43,000 clones, with 75% to 90% as singletons. Germline CDR1 SGDLS, CDR2 YYNGEE. V was clipped by 4 bases and J by 5 bases, with 17 bases between them. The CDR3 contains 15 residues. As for time point: week 35, safety follow-up. Every single dose of the vaccine, 300 ug of mutant IDH1 20-mer peptide, came with topical imiquimod. There were new WHO grade 3 or 4 astrocytomas in the donors, and these were IDH1-mutant and ATRX-lost. Whole-study findings and limits: Pseudoprogression seemingly bore no relation to changes in top peripheral T cell clonotypes.

The clonotype originates from a man between 35 and 55 years old with glioma. The V gene is TRBV9, the J gene TRBJ2-3, with D perhaps being TRBD1 or TRBD2 (6 bases each). The specimen comprised PBMCs, sampled from a glioma patient whose treatment included an IDH1 peptide vaccine. The CDR3 nucleotides read TGTGCCAGCAGCTCCTGGGACGGGGGACAAGATACGCAGTATTTT. Its protein is CASSSWDGGQDTQYF.